These 21 T cell receptor beta chains share one sample of origin, sequenced in a study of human T cells and chemical hapten exposure. TCRdb re-analysed the RACE reads in MiXCR, keeping a single row per CDR3 protein. The table has 84,000 or so distinct CDR3 sequences, about 10% seen once. This sample's time point: patch test 1, 2 weeks after DPC sensitization. The treatment: therapeutic diphenylcyclopropenone sensitization with weekly scalp DPC. Material: whole blood, obtained in connection with sensitization to the hapten diphenylcyclopropenone (DPC). Every receptor here comes from a man between 40 and 49 years old with alopecia areata. Some clones in this sample may be carry-over from other donors' samples.

This clonotype was counted a single time. One base away lies a much larger clone, so this may be a sequencing read error. The chain links TRBV20-1 to TRBJ2-7; D call uncertain. The CDR3 extends over 13 amino acids. CDR1 is DFQATT and CDR2 is SNEGSKA in the germline V gene (reference sequence). This chain's CDR3 is CGARDVSRDEQYF. The CDR3 DNA sequence: TGCGGTGCTAGAGATGTCAGTAGAGACGAGCAGTACTTC.

The rearrangement uses TRBV5-1 and TRBJ1-1, with 8 bases fitting TRBD1. The CDR3 is 15 residues long. The V and J ends lost 0 bases and 5 bases, in that order; junction bases with no gene match: 6. Germline V lookup: CDR1 SGHRS, CDR2 YFSETQ. CDR3 region: CASSLGATGGTEAFF. CDR3 nucleotides: TGCGCCAGCAGCTTGGGGGCCACAGGGGGAACTGAAGCTTTCTTT.

This clonotype was counted at least ten times. The chain joins TRBV7-9 to TRBJ2-7, with D unresolved. The CDR3 length is 14 residues. Trimming shortened V by 1 base and J by 5 bases, and 12 bases separated the two germline ends. Germline V gene sequence: CDR1 SEHNR, CDR2 FQNEAQ (reference sequence). The chain's CDR3 is CASSLDSPLDEQYF. The CDR3 DNA sequence: TGTGCCAGCAGCTTAGACAGTCCCCTGGACGAGCAGTACTTC.

The gene calls are TRBV6-2 or TRBV6-3 and TRBJ2-3; 9 nucleotides align to TRBD1. The CDR3 is 16 residues long. The junction had 9 bases not matched to a gene; V was cut back by 5 bases and J by 3 bases. The germline CDR1 and CDR2 sequences are MNHEY and SVGEGT. The CDR3 DNA is TGTGCCAGCAGTGCCCGGGGGACAGGGCGTACAGATACGCAGTATTTT. Translating it yields CASSARGTGRTDTQYF.

The chain recombines TRBV29-1 with TRBJ2-7; D not resolved. Germline V gene lookup returns CDR1 SQVTM and CDR2 ANQGSEA. The length of the CDR3 is 14 residues. Trimming took off 8 bases at V and 0 bases at J, with 17 bases between the two ends. In DNA, the CDR3 is TGCAGCTATAGGTCAAGCTACAGCTCCTACGAGCAGTACTTC. Translated, it gives CSYRSSYSSYEQYF.

Only a few counts were recorded for this clonotype. The J gene is TRBJ1-6, the V gene TRBV19; D gene ambiguous. CDR3 length: 13 amino acids. CDR1 and CDR2 from the germline V gene are LNHDA and SQIVND (reference sequence). Trimming left V 6 bases short and J 6 bases short, with 9 bases between. The CDR3, as DNA: TGTGCCAGTAGAACGAGGTTTAATTCACCCCTCCACTTT. This codes for CASRTRFNSPLHF.

The rearrangement joins TRBV12-5 to TRBJ1-2; D ambiguous. The CDR3 length is 14 residues. Germline V gene data show CDR1 as LGHNT and CDR2 as FRNRAP. V lost 1 base to trimming and J lost 4 bases, with 10 bases between them. In DNA form, the CDR3 reads TGTGCTAGTGGTTTGGCACTCTATGGCTATGGCTACACCTTC. Translating gives CASGLALYGYGYTF. The complete variable domain, with remaining parts taken from reference TRBV12-5 and TRBJ1-2, reads DARVTQTPRHKVTEMGQEVTMRCQPILGHNTVFWYRQTMMQGLELLAYFRNRAPLDDSGMPKDRFSAEMPDATLATLKIQPSEPRDSAVYFCASGLALYGYGYTFGSGTRLTVV.

This clonotype appeared many times. DNA for the CDR3: TGTGCCAGCAGTCCCTTAGGTAGCGGGAGGTTGGGGACCCAGTACTTC. As protein: CASSPLGSGRLGTQYF. The chain employs TRBV7-8 and TRBJ2-5, with 10 bases that match TRBD2. Germline V lookup: CDR1 SGHVS, CDR2 FQNEAQ. The CDR3 has 16 residues. The V and J ends lost 6 bases and 7 bases, in that order; junction bases with no gene match: 14. The full variable domain, in which reference TRBV7-8 and TRBJ2-5 provide the parts outside the CDR3, is GAGVSQSPRYKVAKRGQDVALRCDPISGHVSLFWYQQALGQGPEFLTYFQNEAQLDKSGLPSDRFFAERPEGSVSTLKIQRTQQEDSAVYLCASSPLGSGRLGTQYFGPGTRLLVL.

This clonotype was seen more than once but under ten times. The chain joins TRBV30 to TRBJ2-1; D perhaps matches TRBD2 (6 bases). V was trimmed by 8 bases and J by 11 bases, leaving 19 bases between them. This CDR3 is built from 12 residues. Looked up from germline, CDR1 is GTSNPN and CDR2 is SVGIG (reference sequence). The CDR3: CARGASGEKQFF. Here the CDR3 DNA reads TGTGCCCGAGGCGCTTCGGGGGAGAAGCAGTTCTTC. The full variable domain, in which reference TRBV30 and TRBJ2-1 provide the parts outside the CDR3, is SQTIHQWPATLVQPVGSPLSLECTVEGTSNPNLYWYRQAAGRGLQLLFYSVGIGQISSEVPQNLSASRPQDRQFILSSKKLLLSDSGFYLCARGASGEKQFFGPGTRLTVL.

The rearrangement uses TRBV18 and TRBJ1-1; D is unclear. Germline V lookup: CDR1 KGHSH, CDR2 LQKENI. This CDR3 is 16 amino acids long. Trimming stripped 0 bases from V and 4 bases from J, with 15 bases between. CDR3 DNA sequence: TGTGCCAGCTCACCACCGGGTCGGAGTATAGTCACTGAAGCTTTCTTT. Amino acid sequence: CASSPPGRSIVTEAFF.

This clonotype was detected many times. The V and J genes are TRBV6-1 and TRBJ2-7; tentatively, D is TRBD1 (5 bases). CDR1 and CDR2 (germline): MNHNS, SASEGT. This CDR3 is 11 amino acids long. V gave up 7 bases and J gave up 6 bases, with 10 bases separating them. CDR3 bases: TGTGCCAGCACGACAGTCGGCGAGCAGTACTTC. This codes for CASTTVGEQYF.

This rearrangement joins TRBV14 to TRBJ2-1; 7 nucleotides agree with TRBD2. Germline V CDR1 and CDR2: SGHDN, FVKESK. The trim removed 3 bases at V and 1 base at J, leaving 6 bases unmatched. The CDR3 is made up of 16 amino acids. The CDR3 nucleotides are TGTGCCAGCAGCCATTATAGCGGGCAATCCTACAATGAGCAGTTCTTC. It encodes CASSHYSGQSYNEQFF. The full variable domain, with the rest looked up from reference TRBV14 and TRBJ2-1, is EAGVTQFPSHSVIEKGQTVTLRCDPISGHDNLYWYRRVMGKEIKFLLHFVKESKQDESGMPNNRFLAERTGGTYSTLKVQPAELEDSGVYFCASSHYSGQSYNEQFFGPGTRLTVL.

This clonotype showed up many times. The gene calls are TRBV12-3 or TRBV12-4 and TRBJ1-6; D gene uncertain. The V gene lost 7 bases and the J gene lost 0 bases, with 10 bases spanning the gap. The CDR3 extends over 15 amino acids. CDR3 in amino acids: CASTRGSSYNSPLHF. The CDR3 DNA follows: TGTGCCAGCACCCGAGGGAGCTCCTATAATTCACCCCTCCACTTT.

This clonotype was counted a single time. An end of the junction does not agree with germline; a read error may underlie this. The rearrangement uses TRBV7-7 and TRBJ2-5, with D tentatively TRBD2 (5 bases). In germline, CDR1 is SSHAT, CDR2 FNYEAQ (reference sequence). This CDR3 is built from 15 residues. CDR3 sequence reads: CASSPIYGGGETQYF. As DNA, the CDR3 is TGTGCTAGCAGCCCTATTTATGGAGGTGGTGAGACCCAGTACTTC.

The chain combines TRBV27 with TRBJ2-2; D gene unclear. The V and J ends lost 10 bases and 6 bases respectively, with 15 bases between them. The CDR3 loop spans 13 amino acids. Germline assignment: CDR1 MNHEY and CDR2 SMNVEV (reference sequence). CDR3 sequence: CATRRDIAGELFF. CDR3 nucleotides: TGTGCCACCCGACGAGATATCGCCGGGGAGCTGTTTTTT.

This clonotype turned up a few times. The J gene is TRBJ2-6, the V gene TRBV7-9; 8 nucleotides agree with TRBD2. The CDR3 is 20 amino acids. CDR1 and CDR2 from the germline V gene are SEHNR and FQNEAQ (reference sequence). V lost 3 bases to trimming and J lost 2 bases; unmatched junction nucleotides: 15. Here the CDR3 DNA reads TGTGCCAGCAGCTTTAAAAGGATGGGGCGGGAGGAACCTGGGGCCAACGTCCTGACTTTC. It codes for CASSFKRMGREEPGANVLTF.

The rearrangement joins TRBV7-3 to TRBJ2-1; D remains unclear. The germline CDR1 and CDR2 sequences are SGHTA and FQGTGA. There are 15 residues in the CDR3. Trimming shortened V by 5 bases and J by 2 bases, and 13 bases separated the two germline ends. The CDR3: CASSQGLVAYNEQFF. The CDR3 coding sequence is TGTGCCAGCAGCCAAGGGCTAGTTGCCTACAATGAGCAGTTCTTC.

This clonotype appeared many times. The J gene is TRBJ2-1, the V gene TRBV29-1; the match to TRBD2 covers 8 bases. This CDR3 has 15 residues. CDR1 and CDR2 (germline): SQVTM, ANQGSEA. The junction had 6 bases not matched to a gene; V was cut back by 4 bases and J by 1 base. CDR3 sequence (DNA): TGCAGCGTTGGAGGGAGCGGGAGTTCCTACAATGAGCAGTTCTTC. Protein sequence: CSVGGSGSSYNEQFF.

This chain joins TRBV24-1 and TRBJ1-2; tentative D call: TRBD1 (6 bases). This CDR3 comprises 13 residues. CDR1 KGHDR and CDR2 SFDVKD come from the germline V gene. Trimming stripped 2 bases from V and 6 bases from J, with 9 bases between. The CDR3 DNA reads as TGTGCCACCAGTGATTGGGGGGGGCATGGCTACACCTTC. Translating gives CATSDWGGHGYTF.

Ten or more counts support this clonotype. This chain uses TRBV29-1 with TRBJ1-1, with D perhaps TRBD1 (6 bases). CDR1 is SQVTM and CDR2 is ANQGSEA in the germline V gene. The V and J ends lost 7 bases and 4 bases respectively, with 16 bases between them. The CDR3 runs to 13 residues. In nucleotides, the CDR3 is TGCAGCGGGGAGGCCAGGGGAGGCACTGAAGCTTTCTTT. It codes for CSGEARGGTEAFF.

The V and J genes are TRBV28 and TRBJ2-7; D may be TRBD2 (6 bases). The CDR3 contains 11 residues. Trimming left V 10 bases short and J 5 bases short, with 12 bases between. Germline loops: CDR1 MDHEN, CDR2 SYDVKM. The DNA of the CDR3 is TGTGCCACGGGACTTATGGACGAGCAGTACTTC. Protein sequence: CATGLMDEQYF. Variable domain in full (rest from reference TRBV28 and TRBJ2-7): DVKVTQSSRYLVKRTGEKVFLECVQDMDHENMFWYRQDPGLGLRLIYFSYDVKMKEKGDIPEGYSVSREKKERFSLILESASTNQTSMYLCATGLMDEQYFGPGTRLTVT.